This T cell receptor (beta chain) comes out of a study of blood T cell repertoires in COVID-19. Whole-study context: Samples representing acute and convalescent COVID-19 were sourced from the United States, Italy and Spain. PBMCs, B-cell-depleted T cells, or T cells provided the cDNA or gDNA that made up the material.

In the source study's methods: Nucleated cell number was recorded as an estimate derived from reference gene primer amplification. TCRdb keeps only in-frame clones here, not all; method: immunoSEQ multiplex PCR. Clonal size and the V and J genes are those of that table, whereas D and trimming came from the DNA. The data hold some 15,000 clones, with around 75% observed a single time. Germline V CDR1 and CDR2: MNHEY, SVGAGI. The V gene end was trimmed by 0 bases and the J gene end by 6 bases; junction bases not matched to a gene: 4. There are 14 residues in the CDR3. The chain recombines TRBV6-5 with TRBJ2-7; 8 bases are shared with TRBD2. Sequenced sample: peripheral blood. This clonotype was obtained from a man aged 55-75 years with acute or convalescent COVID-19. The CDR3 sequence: CASSYSGTSSEQYF. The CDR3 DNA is TGTGCCAGCAGTTACTCCGGGACTAGTAGCGAGCAGTACTTC.